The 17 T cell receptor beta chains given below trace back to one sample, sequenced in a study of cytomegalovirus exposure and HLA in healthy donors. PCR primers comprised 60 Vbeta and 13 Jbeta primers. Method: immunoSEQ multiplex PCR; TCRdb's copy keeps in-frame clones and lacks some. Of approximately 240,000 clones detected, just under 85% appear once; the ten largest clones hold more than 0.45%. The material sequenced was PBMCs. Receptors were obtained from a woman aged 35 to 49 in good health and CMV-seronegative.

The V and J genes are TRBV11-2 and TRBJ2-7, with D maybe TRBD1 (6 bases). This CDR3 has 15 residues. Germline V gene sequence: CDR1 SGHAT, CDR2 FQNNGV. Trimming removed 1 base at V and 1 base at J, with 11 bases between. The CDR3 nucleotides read TGTGCCAGCAGCTTAGGGGGCAGGGGTTCCTACGAGCAGTACTTC. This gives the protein CASSLGGRGSYEQYF.

The CDR3 nucleotides read TGCGCCAGCAGCCCCGGTGGTCTAGCGGGGGGTGAGACAGATACGCAGTATTTT. Protein sequence: CASSPGGLAGGETDTQYF. The genes are TRBV5-1 and TRBJ2-3; 11 bases match TRBD2. This CDR3 is 18 amino acids long. Trimming at V came to 4 bases and at J to 3 bases, leaving 13 bases not matched to a gene. Germline CDR1 and CDR2: SGHRS and YFSETQ.

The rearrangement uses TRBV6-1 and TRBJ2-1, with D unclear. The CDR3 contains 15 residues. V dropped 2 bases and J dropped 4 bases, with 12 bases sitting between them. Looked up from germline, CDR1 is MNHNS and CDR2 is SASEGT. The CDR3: CASSEQARFYNEQFF. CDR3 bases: TGTGCCAGCAGTGAACAGGCAAGATTTTACAATGAGCAGTTCTTC.

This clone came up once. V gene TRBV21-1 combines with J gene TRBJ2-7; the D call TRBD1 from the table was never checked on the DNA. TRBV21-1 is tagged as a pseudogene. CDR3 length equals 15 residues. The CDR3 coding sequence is TGTGCCAGCAGCAAATCAAGGGACAGCCTCTACGAGCAGTACTTC. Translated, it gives CASSKSRDSLYEQYF.

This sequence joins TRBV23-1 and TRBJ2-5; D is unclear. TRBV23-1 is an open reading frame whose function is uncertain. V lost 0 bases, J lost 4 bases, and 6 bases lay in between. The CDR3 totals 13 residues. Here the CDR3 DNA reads TGCGCCAGCAGTCAATCCCCAGGAGAGACCCAGTACTTC. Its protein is CASSQSPGETQYF.

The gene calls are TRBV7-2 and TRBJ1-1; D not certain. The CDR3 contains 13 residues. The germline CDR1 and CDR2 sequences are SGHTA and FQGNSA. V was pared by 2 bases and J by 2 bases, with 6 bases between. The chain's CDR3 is CASSLQTNTEAFF. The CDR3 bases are TGTGCCAGCAGCTTACAGACTAACACTGAAGCTTTCTTT. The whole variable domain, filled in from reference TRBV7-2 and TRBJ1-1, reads GAGVSQSPSNKVTEKGKDVELRCDPISGHTALYWYRQSLGQGLEFLIYFQGNSAPDKSGLPSDRFSAERTGGSVSTLTIQRTQQEDSAVYLCASSLQTNTEAFFGQGTRLTVV.

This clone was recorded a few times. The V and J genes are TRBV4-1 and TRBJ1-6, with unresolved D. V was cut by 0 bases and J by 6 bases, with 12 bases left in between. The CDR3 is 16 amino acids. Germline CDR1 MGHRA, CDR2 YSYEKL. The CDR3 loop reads CASSQDEGLGNSPLHF. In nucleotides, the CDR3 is TGCGCCAGCAGCCAAGACGAGGGTTTGGGTAATTCACCCCTCCACTTT.

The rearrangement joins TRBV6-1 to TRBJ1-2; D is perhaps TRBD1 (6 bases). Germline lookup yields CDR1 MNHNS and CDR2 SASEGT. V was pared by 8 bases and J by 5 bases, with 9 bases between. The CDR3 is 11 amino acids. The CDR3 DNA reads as TGTGCCAGCGGGACAAATTATGGCTACACCTTC. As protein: CASGTNYGYTF.

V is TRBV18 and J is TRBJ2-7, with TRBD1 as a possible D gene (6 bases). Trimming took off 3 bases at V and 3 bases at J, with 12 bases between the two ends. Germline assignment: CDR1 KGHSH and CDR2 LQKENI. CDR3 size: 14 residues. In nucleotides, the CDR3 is TGTGCCAGCTCACCGGTGTCAGGGGACTACGAGCAGTACTTC. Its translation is CASSPVSGDYEQYF.

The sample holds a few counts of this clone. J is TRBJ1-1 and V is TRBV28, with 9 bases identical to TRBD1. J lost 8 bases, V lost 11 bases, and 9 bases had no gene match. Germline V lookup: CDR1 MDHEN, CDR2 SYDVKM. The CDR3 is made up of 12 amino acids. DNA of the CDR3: TGTGCCGGACAGGGGTCGGGGCCGGAAGCTTTCTTT. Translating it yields CAGQGSGPEAFF.

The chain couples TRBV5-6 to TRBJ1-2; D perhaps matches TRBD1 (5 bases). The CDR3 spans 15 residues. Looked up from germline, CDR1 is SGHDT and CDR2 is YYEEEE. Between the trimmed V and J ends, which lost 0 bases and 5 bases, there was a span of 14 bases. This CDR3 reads CASSLEEWTPYGYTF. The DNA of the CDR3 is TGTGCCAGCAGCTTGGAGGAATGGACACCATATGGCTACACCTTC.

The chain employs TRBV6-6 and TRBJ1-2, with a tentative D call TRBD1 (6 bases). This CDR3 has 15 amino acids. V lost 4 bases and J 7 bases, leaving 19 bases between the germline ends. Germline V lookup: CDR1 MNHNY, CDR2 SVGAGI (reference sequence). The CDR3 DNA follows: TGTGCCAGCAGTTTAAGGACAGCGCCGACCGTTGGCTACACCTTC. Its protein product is CASSLRTAPTVGYTF.

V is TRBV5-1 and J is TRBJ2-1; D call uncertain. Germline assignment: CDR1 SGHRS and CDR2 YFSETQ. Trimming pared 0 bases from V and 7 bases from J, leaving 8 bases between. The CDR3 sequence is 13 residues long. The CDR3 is CASSLALANEQFF. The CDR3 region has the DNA TGCGCCAGCAGCTTGGCCCTGGCAAATGAGCAGTTCTTC.

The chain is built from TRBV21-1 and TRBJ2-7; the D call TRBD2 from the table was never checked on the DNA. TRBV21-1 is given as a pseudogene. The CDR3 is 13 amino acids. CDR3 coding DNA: TGTGCCAGCCCAGATAGGGAGGCCTACGAGCAGTACTTC. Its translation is CASPDREAYEQYF.

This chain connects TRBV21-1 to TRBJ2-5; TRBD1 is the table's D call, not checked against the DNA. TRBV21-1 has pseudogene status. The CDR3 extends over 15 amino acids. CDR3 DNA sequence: TGTGCCAGCAGCAGTGTCAGGGTCGATTGGGAGACCCAGTACTTC. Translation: CASSSVRVDWETQYF.

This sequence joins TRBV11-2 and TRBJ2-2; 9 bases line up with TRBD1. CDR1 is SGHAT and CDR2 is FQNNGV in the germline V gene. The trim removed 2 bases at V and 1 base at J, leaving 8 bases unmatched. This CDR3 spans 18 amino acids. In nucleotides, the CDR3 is TGTGCCAGCAGCTTAATCCGGACAGGGGTTTTGAACACCGGGGAGCTGTTTTTT. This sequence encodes CASSLIRTGVLNTGELFF.

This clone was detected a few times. The CDR3 sequence is CASSPGLAVSYEQYF. As DNA, the CDR3 is TGTGCCAGCAGTCCGGGACTAGCGGTCTCCTACGAGCAGTACTTC. V is TRBV6-5 and J is TRBJ2-7; 11 nucleotides agree with TRBD2. This CDR3 spans 15 amino acids. CDR1 and CDR2 (germline): MNHEY, SVGAGI. Trimming cost V 5 bases and J 0 bases; bases outside gene matches: 3.